This is a list of T cell receptor beta chains from one sample in a study of T cell responses to AZD1222 COVID-19 vaccine. The method was immunoSEQ multiplex PCR; TCRdb's version includes in-frame clones alone and lacks a portion of them. The data hold approximately 88,000 clones, with 90% observed a single time. The input for sequencing was peripheral blood, taken 28 days after the second AZD1222 dose. These receptors came from an adult who received the AZD1222 COVID-19 vaccine. Each CDR3 is given with its conserved first and last residue. A D gene is named only where the DNA matches it firmly. Expanded clones are given a class, and other clones once, few, many or no size at all.

NA	TRBV9	once	TRBJ1-1	CASSVDPMNTEAFF	TGTGCCAGCAGCGTTGACCCCATGAACACTGAAGCTTTCTTT
TRBD1	TRBV6-2/TRBV6-3	NA	TRBJ1-5	CASSQQGAIQPQHF	TGTGCCAGCAGCCAACAGGGGGCTATTCAGCCCCAGCATTTT
TRBD2	TRBV5-1	NA	TRBJ2-5	CASSLGLAGAQETQYF	TGCGCCAGCAGCTTGGGGCTAGCGGGGGCCCAAGAGACCCAGTACTTC
NA	TRBV3-1/TRBV3-2	NA	TRBJ1-2	CASSHRRDHYGYTF	TGTGCCAGCAGCCACCGCCGGGACCACTATGGCTACACCTTC
TRBD1	TRBV7-2	NA	TRBJ1-5	CASSLDQGGQPQHF	TGTGCCAGCAGCTTAGATCAGGGGGGTCAGCCCCAGCATTTT
TRBD2	TRBV6-2/TRBV6-3	NA	TRBJ2-3	CASSKSSGGPVDTQYF	TGTGCCAGCAGCAAGAGTTCGGGGGGACCGGTAGATACGCAGTATTTT
NA	TRBV29-1	few	TRBJ1-1	CSVVRNTEAFF	TGCAGCGTTGTAAGGAACACTGAAGCTTTCTTT
NA	TRBV28	NA	TRBJ1-6	CASSLPRQGRGMYSPLHF	TGTGCCAGCAGTCTTCCCCGCCAGGGGCGAGGAATGTATTCACCCCTCCACTTT
TRBD1	TRBV6-2/TRBV6-3	NA	TRBJ2-6	CASSRRQGTSGANVLTF	TGTGCCAGCAGTCGCCGACAGGGGACTTCTGGGGCCAACGTCCTGACTTTC
NA	TRBV24-1	NA	TRBJ2-2	CATSDRRRELFF	TGTGCCACCAGTGATCGCCGAAGGGAGCTGTTTTTT
TRBD2	TRBV3-1/TRBV3-2	NA	TRBJ2-2	CASSQVRDYLTGELFF	TGTGCCAGCAGCCAAGTTCGGGACTACCTAACCGGGGAGCTGTTTTTT
TRBD1	TRBV30	NA	TRBJ1-5	CAWSVGQGVQPQHF	TGTGCCTGGAGTGTAGGGCAGGGGGTCCAGCCCCAGCATTTT
NA	TRBV19	NA	TRBJ1-6	CASRTTGTWNSPLHF	TGTGCCAGTAGGACTACCGGGACGTGGAATTCACCCCTCCACTTT
TRBD1	TRBV9	NA	TRBJ2-3	CASSADPGQGPDTQYF	TGTGCCAGCAGCGCCGATCCGGGACAGGGCCCAGATACGCAGTATTTT
TRBD1	TRBV28	NA	TRBJ1-4	CASSPGGQNEKLFF	TGTGCCAGCAGTCCAGGGGGGCAGAATGAAAAACTGTTTTTT
NA	TRBV2	NA	TRBJ1-1	CATTGWAFF	TGTGCCACCACAGGGTGGGCTTTCTTT
NA	TRBV4-1	once	TRBJ2-7	CASSQEVQRAYEQYF	TGCGCCAGCAGCCAAGAGGTGCAGAGGGCCTACGAGCAGTACTTC
TRBD1	TRBV7-2	NA	TRBJ2-7	CASSERDRPAYEQYF	TGTGCCAGCAGCGAACGGGACAGGCCCGCCTACGAGCAGTACTTC
NA	TRBV18	NA	TRBJ1-2	CASSPIGYYGYTF	TGTGCCAGCTCACCAATCGGCTATTATGGCTACACCTTC
NA	TRBV2	NA	TRBJ1-5	CATRMTGFSNQPQHF	TGTGCCACCAGAATGACAGGTTTTAGCAATCAGCCCCAGCATTTT
NA	TRBV21-1	NA	TRBJ1-2	CASSKLRGRRGYTF	TGTGCCAGCAGCAAACTTAGGGGGCGTCGTGGCTACACCTTC
TRBD1	TRBV14	NA	TRBJ1-3	CASSLGQGYTGNTIYF	TGTGCCAGCAGCCTAGGACAGGGATATACTGGAAACACCATATATTTT
NA	TRBV27	NA	TRBJ1-5	CASSTVQGFGDQPQHF	TGTGCCAGCAGTACCGTACAGGGTTTTGGGGATCAGCCCCAGCATTTT
NA	TRBV5-4	NA	TRBJ1-3	CASSLEEGGYSGNTIYF	TGTGCCAGCAGCTTGGAGGAGGGGGGTTACTCTGGAAACACCATATATTTT
NA	TRBV6-2/TRBV6-3	NA	TRBJ2-7	CASSSSVRYEQYF	TGTGCCAGCAGTTCTTCCGTCCGCTACGAGCAGTACTTC
NA	TRBV27	NA	TRBJ1-1	CASRPGSGNTEAFF	TGTGCCAGCAGACCAGGGTCCGGGAACACTGAAGCTTTCTTT